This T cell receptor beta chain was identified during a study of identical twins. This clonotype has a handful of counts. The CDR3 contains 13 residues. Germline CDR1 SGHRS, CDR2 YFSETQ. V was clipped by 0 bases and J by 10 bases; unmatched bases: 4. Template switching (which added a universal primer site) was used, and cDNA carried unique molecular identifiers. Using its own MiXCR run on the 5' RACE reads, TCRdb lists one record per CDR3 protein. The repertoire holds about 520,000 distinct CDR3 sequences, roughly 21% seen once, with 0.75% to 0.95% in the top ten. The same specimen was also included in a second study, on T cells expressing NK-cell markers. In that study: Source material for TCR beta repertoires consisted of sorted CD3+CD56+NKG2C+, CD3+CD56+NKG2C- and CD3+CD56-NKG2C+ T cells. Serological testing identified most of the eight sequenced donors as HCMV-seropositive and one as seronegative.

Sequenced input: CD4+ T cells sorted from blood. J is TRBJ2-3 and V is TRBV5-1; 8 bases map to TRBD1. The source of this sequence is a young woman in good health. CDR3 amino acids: CASSLGGQVAQYF. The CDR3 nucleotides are TGCGCCAGCAGCTTGGGGGGACAGGTGGCGCAGTATTTT.